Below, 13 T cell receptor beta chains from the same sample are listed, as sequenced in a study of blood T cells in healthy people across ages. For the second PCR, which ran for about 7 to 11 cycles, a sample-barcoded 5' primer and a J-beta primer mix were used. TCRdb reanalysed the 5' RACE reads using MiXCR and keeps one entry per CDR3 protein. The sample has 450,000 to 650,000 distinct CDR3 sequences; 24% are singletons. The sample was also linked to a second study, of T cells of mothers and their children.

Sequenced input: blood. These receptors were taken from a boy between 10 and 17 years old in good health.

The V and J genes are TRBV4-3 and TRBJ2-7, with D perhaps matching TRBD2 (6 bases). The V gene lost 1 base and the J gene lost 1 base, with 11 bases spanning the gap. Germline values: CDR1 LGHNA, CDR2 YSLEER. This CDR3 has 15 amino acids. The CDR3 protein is CASSQGLGPSYEQYF. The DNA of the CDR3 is TGCGCCAGCAGCCAAGGACTAGGCCCTTCCTACGAGCAGTACTTC.

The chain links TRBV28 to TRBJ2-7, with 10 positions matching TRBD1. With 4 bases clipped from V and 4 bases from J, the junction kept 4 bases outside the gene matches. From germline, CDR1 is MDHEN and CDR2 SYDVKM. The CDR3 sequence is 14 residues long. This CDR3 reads CASSSTGGRYEQYF. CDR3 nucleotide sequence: TGTGCCAGCAGTTCGACAGGGGGCCGATACGAGCAGTACTTC.

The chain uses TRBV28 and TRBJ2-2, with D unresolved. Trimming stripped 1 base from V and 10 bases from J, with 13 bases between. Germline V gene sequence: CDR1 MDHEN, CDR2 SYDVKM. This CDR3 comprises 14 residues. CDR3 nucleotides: TGTGCCAGCAGTTTATACTCAAATGGGGAGGAGCTGTTTTTT. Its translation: CASSLYSNGEELFF.

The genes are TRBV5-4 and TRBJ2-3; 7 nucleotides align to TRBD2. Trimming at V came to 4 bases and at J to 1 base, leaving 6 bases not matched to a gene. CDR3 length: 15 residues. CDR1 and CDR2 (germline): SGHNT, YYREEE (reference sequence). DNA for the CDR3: TGTGCCAGCAGCCAGGTTACTAGCGGCACAGATACGCAGTATTTT. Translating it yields CASSQVTSGTDTQYF.

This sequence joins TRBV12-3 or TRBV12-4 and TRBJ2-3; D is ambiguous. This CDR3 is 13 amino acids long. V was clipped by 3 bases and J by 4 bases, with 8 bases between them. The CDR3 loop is CASSFTEADTQYF. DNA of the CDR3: TGTGCCAGCAGTTTTACAGAGGCAGATACGCAGTATTTT.

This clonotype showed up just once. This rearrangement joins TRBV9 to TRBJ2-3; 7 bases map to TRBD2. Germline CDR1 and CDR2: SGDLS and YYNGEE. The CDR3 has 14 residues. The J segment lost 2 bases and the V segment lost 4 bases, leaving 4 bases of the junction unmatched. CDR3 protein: CASSRSGNTDTQYF. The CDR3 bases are TGTGCCAGCAGCCGAAGCGGGAACACAGATACGCAGTATTTT. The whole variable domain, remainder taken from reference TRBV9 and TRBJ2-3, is DSGVTQTPKHLITATGQRVTLRCSPRSGDLSVYWYQQSLDQGLQFLIQYYNGEERAKGNILERFSAQQFPDLHSELNLSSLELGDSALYFCASSRSGNTDTQYFGPGTRLTVL.

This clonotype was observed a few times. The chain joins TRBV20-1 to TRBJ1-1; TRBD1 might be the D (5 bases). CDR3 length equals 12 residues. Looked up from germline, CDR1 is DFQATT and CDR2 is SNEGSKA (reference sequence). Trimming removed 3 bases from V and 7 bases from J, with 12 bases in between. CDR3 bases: TGCAGTGCTAGTGGGGGGAGTGGTGAAGCTTTCTTT. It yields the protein CSASGGSGEAFF.

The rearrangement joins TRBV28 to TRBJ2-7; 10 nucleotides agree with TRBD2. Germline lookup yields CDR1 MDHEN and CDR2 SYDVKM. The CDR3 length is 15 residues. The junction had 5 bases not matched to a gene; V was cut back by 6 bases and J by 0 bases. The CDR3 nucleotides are TGTGCCAGCAGGCCACTAGCGGGATCCTCCTACGAGCAGTACTTC. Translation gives CASRPLAGSSYEQYF.

The CDR3 DNA follows: TGTGCCAGCAGGGACTTGGCAGAATACGAGCAGTACTTC. This gives the protein CASRDLAEYEQYF. The V gene is TRBV6-2 or TRBV6-3, the J gene TRBJ2-7; D is possibly TRBD2 (5 bases). CDR1 and CDR2 from the germline V gene are MNHEY and SVGEGT. This CDR3 spans 13 amino acids. Trimming removed 6 bases from V and 4 bases from J, with 13 bases in between.

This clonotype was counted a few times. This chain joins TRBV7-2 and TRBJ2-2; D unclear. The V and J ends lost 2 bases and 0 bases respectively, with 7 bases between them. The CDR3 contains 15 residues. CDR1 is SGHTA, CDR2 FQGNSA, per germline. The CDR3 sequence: CASSLRPPNTGELFF. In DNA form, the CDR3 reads TGTGCCAGCAGCTTAAGACCACCGAACACCGGGGAGCTGTTTTTT. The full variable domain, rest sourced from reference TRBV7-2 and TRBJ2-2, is GAGVSQSPSNKVTEKGKDVELRCDPISGHTALYWYRQSLGQGLEFLIYFQGNSAPDKSGLPSDRFSAERTGGSVSTLTIQRTQQEDSAVYLCASSLRPPNTGELFFGEGSRLTVL.

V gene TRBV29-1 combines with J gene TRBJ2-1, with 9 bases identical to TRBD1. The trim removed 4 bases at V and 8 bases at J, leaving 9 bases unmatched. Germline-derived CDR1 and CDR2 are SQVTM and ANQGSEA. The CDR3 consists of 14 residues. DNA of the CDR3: TGCAGCGTTGTAACGGGTACAGGGGGCGATGAGCAGTTCTTC. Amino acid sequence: CSVVTGTGGDEQFF.

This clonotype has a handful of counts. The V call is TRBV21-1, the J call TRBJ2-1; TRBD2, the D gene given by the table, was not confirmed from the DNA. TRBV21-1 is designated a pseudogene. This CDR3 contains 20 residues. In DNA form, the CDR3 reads TGTGCCATATCTCAAACAGGAATCAGGACTAGCGGATTACCCTACAATGAGCAGTTCTTC. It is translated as CAISQTGIRTSGLPYNEQFF.

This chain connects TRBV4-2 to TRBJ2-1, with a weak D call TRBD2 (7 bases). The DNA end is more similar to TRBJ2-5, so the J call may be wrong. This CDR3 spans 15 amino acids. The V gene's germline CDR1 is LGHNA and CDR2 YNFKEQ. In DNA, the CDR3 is TGTGCCAGCAGCCAAGAGGTTGCGGGGGCAGAGACCCAGTACTTC. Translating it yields CASSQEVAGAETQYF.